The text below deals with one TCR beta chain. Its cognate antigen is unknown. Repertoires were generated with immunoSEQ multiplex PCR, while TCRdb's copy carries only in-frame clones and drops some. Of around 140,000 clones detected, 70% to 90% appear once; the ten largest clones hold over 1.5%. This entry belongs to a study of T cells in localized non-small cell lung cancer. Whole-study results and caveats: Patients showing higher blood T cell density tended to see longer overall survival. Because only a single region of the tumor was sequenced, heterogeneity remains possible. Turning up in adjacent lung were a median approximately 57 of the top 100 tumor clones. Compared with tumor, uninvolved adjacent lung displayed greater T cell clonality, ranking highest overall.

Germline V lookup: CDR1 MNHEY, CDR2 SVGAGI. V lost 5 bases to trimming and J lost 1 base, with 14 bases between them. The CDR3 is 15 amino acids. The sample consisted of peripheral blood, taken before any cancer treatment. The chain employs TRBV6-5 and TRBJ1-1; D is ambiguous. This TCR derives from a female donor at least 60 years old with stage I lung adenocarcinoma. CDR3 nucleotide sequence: TGTGCCAGCAGTACTATGGGCAGAGAGAACACTGAAGCTTTCTTT. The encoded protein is CASSTMGRENTEAFF.